This TCR beta chain stems from a study of CD8 T cells in ankylosing spondylitis. Findings and limits, study-wide: Clones linked to disease were reported to show significant enrichment in matched ankylosing spondylitis synovial fluid. Disease-linked clones were CD8+ and relatively rare in peripheral blood.

This clonotype was detected ten times or more. Its specificity is unknown. This CDR3 has 16 residues. CDR1 and CDR2 (germline): MDHEN, SYDVKM. With 8 bases removed from V and 1 base from J, the gap between germline ends came to 21 bases. TCRdb itself ran the 5' RACE reads through MiXCR, one entry per CDR3 protein. This table has 250,000 to 400,000 distinct CDR3 sequences, approximately 10% appearing once. V usage is TRBV28 and J usage is TRBJ2-7, with a possible D match to TRBD2 (6 bases). The sequenced sample consisted of blood, either unsorted or a sorted T cell fraction (not recorded which). The source is a female donor with ankylosing spondylitis or in good health (not recorded which). This CDR3 is CASWGSGGAPSYEQYF. The CDR3 coding sequence is TGTGCCAGCTGGGGGAGCGGCGGGGCCCCATCCTACGAGCAGTACTTC. Full variable domain (outside the CDR3, taken from reference TRBV28 and TRBJ2-7): DVKVTQSSRYLVKRTGEKVFLECVQDMDHENMFWYRQDPGLGLRLIYFSYDVKMKEKGDIPEGYSVSREKKERFSLILESASTNQTSMYLCASWGSGGAPSYEQYFGPGTRLTVT.